This entry describes one TCR beta chain. What it binds is unknown. The data are from a study of graft-versus-host responses after intestinal transplantation. Across the whole study: Transplants were multivisceral, liver-intestinal, or isolated intestinal. Anti-thymocyte globulin was used for induction in all recipients, who then took tacrolimus and steroids for approximately 3 years. Broader study findings: Levels of circulating GvH clones at their peak were associated with early post-transplant HvG declines.

Measured with immunoSEQ multiplex PCR; TCRdb has only the in-frame clones, and not every one. The sample has approximately 120,000 clones; 90% to 95% are singletons. Germline CDR1 and CDR2: GTSNPN and SVGIG (reference sequence). J lost 3 bases, V lost 4 bases, and 4 bases had no gene match. This CDR3 comprises 13 residues. The clonotype comes from a human donor who received an intestinal transplant. The chain couples TRBV30 to TRBJ2-3; 7 bases agree with TRBD2. The specimen was unstimulated CD4+ T cells sorted from spleen or lymph node cells, collected before intestinal transplant. The DNA of the CDR3 is TGTGCCTGGAATGGGGGGGAGACAGATACGCAGTATTTT. It translates to CAWNGGETDTQYF.